This TCR beta chain originates from a study of T-cell reconstitution after alpha-beta-depleted transplantation in children. CDR1 SGHTA and CDR2 FQGNSA come from the germline V gene. V shed 1 base, J shed 1 base, and the junction held 5 bases outside the gene matches. The CDR3 runs 16 residues. Unique molecular identifiers were incorporated into the prepared TCRbeta library. MiXCR was run by TCRdb on the PCR reads, yielding one entry per CDR3 protein. The data contain hundreds of thousands of distinct CDR3 sequences, over 15% of them singletons. The chain carries TRBV7-2 and TRBJ1-1; TRBD1 aligns across 8 bases. This specimen was PBMCs from the stem cell graft donor, taken from the stem cell graft. The sequence was obtained from a human donor who donated a stem cell graft to a child with acute myeloid leukemia. The CDR3 DNA sequence: TGTGCCAGCAGCTTAGTCTGGGACAGGTCGAACACTGAAGCTTTCTTT. It translates to CASSLVWDRSNTEAFF.